This T cell receptor (beta chain) originates from a study of blood T cell repertoires in COVID-19. There are 13 residues in the CDR3. Germline CDR1 reads SGDLS; CDR2 reads YYNGEE. Trimming pared 0 bases from V and 2 bases from J, leaving 6 bases between. With respect to this clone: The same CDR3 also results from other DNA sequences found in this sample.

Assay: immunoSEQ multiplex PCR; the TCRdb copy retains only in-frame clones and omits some. Of around 200,000 clones detected, roughly 85% appear once; the ten largest clones hold about 19%. Material for sequencing was PBMCs or T cells enriched from blood (not recorded which). The chain has TRBV9 and TRBJ2-7; D unresolved. This clonotype was obtained from a man aged 40-50 years who had recovered from COVID-19. The CDR3 bases are TGTGCCAGCAGCGTAGGGCCCACCTACGAGCAGTACTTC. Translating gives CASSVGPTYEQYF.